This T cell receptor (beta chain) appears in the sequencing data of a study of siplizumab effects on memory and regulatory T cells. Regarding the study as a whole: Just a small share of alloreactive clones was traced back to unstimulated subsets. Suppressive activity of Tregs proliferating in siplizumab cultures remained unconfirmed.

As to this clone: Its antigen is still unknown.

Profiled with immunoSEQ multiplex PCR; TCRdb holds only in-frame clones, not every one. The table records 100,000 or so clones, 85% to 95% of them present only once. This CDR3 region has 15 residues. The V and J ends lost 11 bases and 2 bases, in that order; junction bases with no gene match: 12. Germline CDR1 is ENHRY and CDR2 is SYGVKD. The TCR was taken from a human donor in good health. This rearrangement joins TRBV10-3 to TRBJ1-1; TRBD1 matches 9 bases. The sequenced material came from CD4+ T cells sorted from blood. CDR3 coding DNA: TGTGCCGCCCGGCGCCGGGACAGGGAAAACACTGAAGCTTTCTTT. It yields the protein CAARRRDRENTEAFF.